These T cell receptor beta chains were read from a single sample in a study of CD8+ T cells in alopecia areata. Sequencing was performed with immunoSEQ multiplex PCR; in TCRdb, only in-frame clones are kept and a portion is missing. The sample consists of more than 200,000 clones, around 43% of them appearing once. The sample in question was CD4+ T cells sorted from blood, obtained at approximately week 39, from a patient treated with tofacitinib. These receptors all stem from a human donor with alopecia areata. CDR3s include the opening cysteine and the closing phenylalanine or tryptophan. Fields, in order: J gene, D gene, V gene, clone size, CDR3 DNA, CDR3 protein. D genes are given only for firm matches. The listing skips clone size in some rows; elsewhere it reads once, few, many or a size class.

>TRBJ2-7|.|TRBV30|few
TGTGCCTGGAGATCCAGCGGGCGCACCTACGAGCAGTACTTC
CAWRSSGRTYEQYF
>TRBJ2-6|.|TRBV29-1|few
TGCAGCGTTCTTTGGGGAGCGTTCCCCAACGTCCTGACTTTC
CSVLWGAFPNVLTF
>TRBJ1-1|.|TRBV18|.
TGTGCCAGCTCACCAGGTATCAGTACCAACACTGAAGCTTTCTTT
CASSPGISTNTEAFF
>TRBJ2-5|.|TRBV6-5|.
TGTGCCAGCAGCAAACCGGGACCTCGGGGGGAGACCCAGTACTTC
CASSKPGPRGETQYF
>TRBJ2-1|.|TRBV29-1|.
TGCAGCGTTCGGGCTTACAATGAGCAGTTCTTC
CSVRAYNEQFF
>TRBJ2-3|TRBD1|TRBV4-1|few
TGCGCCAGCAGCCGAAACCGGGACAGGGGTCCTAGCACAGATACGCAGTATTTT
CASSRNRDRGPSTDTQYF
>TRBJ1-3|.|TRBV11-2|few
TGTGCCAGCAGCTTAGCCTCCTATTCTGGAAACACCATATATTTT
CASSLASYSGNTIYF
>TRBJ1-1|.|TRBV5-1|.
TGCGCCAGCAGCAGGGCGATCATGAACACTGAAGCTTTCTTT
CASSRAIMNTEAFF
>TRBJ2-3|TRBD2|TRBV4-1|few
TGCGCCAGCAGCCACCCGAGCGGGACTACAGATACGCAGTATTTT
CASSHPSGTTDTQYF
>TRBJ1-4|.|TRBV4-2|.
TGTGCCAGCAGCCAAGATCGAGGGCAAAAACTGTTTTTT
CASSQDRGQKLFF
>TRBJ2-5|TRBD2|TRBV30|.
TGTGCCTGGAGTGCTCTAGCGGAAGAGACCCAGTACTTC
CAWSALAEETQYF
>TRBJ2-7|TRBD2|TRBV7-2|.
TGTGCCAGCAGCGAGTGGTGGACTAGCGGGCCACGCACGTACTTC
CASSEWWTSGPRTYF
>TRBJ2-1|.|TRBV14|few
TGTGCCAGCAGCCAAGACCGGAACAATGAGCAGTTCTTC
CASSQDRNNEQFF
>TRBJ2-1|TRBD2|TRBV7-2|few
TGTGCCAGCAGCCCTTGGACTAGCGGGAGGTCTTTCGATGAGCAGTTCTTC
CASSPWTSGRSFDEQFF
>TRBJ2-7|TRBD2|TRBV29-1|few
TGCAGCGTCTCCCCTAGCGGGTACGAGCAGTACTTC
CSVSPSGYEQYF
>TRBJ2-7|.|TRBV11-2|.
TGTGCCAGCAGCTCCCTCCGGCGGGGTTCCTACGAGCAGTACTTC
CASSSLRRGSYEQYF
>TRBJ2-1|TRBD2|TRBV7-2|.
TGTGCCAGCAGCTCCTCCTTTAGCGGGAGACTCTACAATGAGCAGTTCTTC
CASSSSFSGRLYNEQFF
>TRBJ2-4|.|TRBV30|.
TGTGCCTGGAATACAGGGTGGGAGGAGAACATTCAGTACTTC
CAWNTGWEENIQYF
>TRBJ1-4|TRBD1|TRBV4-1|.
TGCGCCAGCAGCCAAGAAAACAGGGGGGCGAATACTAATGAAAAACTGTTTTTT
CASSQENRGANTNEKLFF
>TRBJ2-7|.|TRBV4-3|few
TGCGCCAGCAGCCCCGATCCCCGGGACTACGAGCAGTACTTC
CASSPDPRDYEQYF
>TRBJ1-2|.|TRBV19|few
TGTGCCAGTAGTATGAGAGGAAACCACTATGGCTACACCTTC
CASSMRGNHYGYTF
>TRBJ1-5|.|TRBV19|many
TGTGCCAGTAGTGGTGGGAGAAGCCAGCCCCAGCATTTT
CASSGGRSQPQHF
>TRBJ1-5|.|TRBV29-1|.
TGCAGCGTTGAGCCCCAGGCGGGGCAGCCCCAGCATTTT
CSVEPQAGQPQHF
>TRBJ1-2|TRBD1|TRBV4-2|.
TGTGCCAGCAGCCAAGATCTAGGAGGGGGCGGTGGCTACACCTTC
CASSQDLGGGGGYTF
>TRBJ2-1|TRBD2|TRBV7-9|once
TGTGCCAGCAGCTTAGTTACAACCGGGACTACCCGTTTGGAGCAGTTCTTC
CASSLVTTGTTRLEQFF
>TRBJ2-6|.|TRBV5-5|.
TGTGCCAGCAGCTTCACCTTTCTTTCTGGGGCCAACGTCCTGACTTTC
CASSFTFLSGANVLTF
>TRBJ1-5|.|TRBV6-5|.
TGTGCCAGCAGTGAAGTAGTACGGGCCCAGCATTTT
CASSEVVRAQHF
>TRBJ2-6|.|TRBV27|.
TGTGCCAGCAGCAGGACGTCTCCGGTCACTGGGGCCAACGTCCTGACTTTC
CASSRTSPVTGANVLTF
>TRBJ1-2|.|TRBV11-2|.
TGTGCCAGCAGCTTAGGAGGAGGCGACTATGGCTACACCTTC
CASSLGGGDYGYTF
>TRBJ1-1|.|TRBV19|.
TGTGCCAGTAGTATACAGGGAGCGAACACTGAAGCTTTCTTT
CASSIQGANTEAFF
>TRBJ2-1|.|TRBV7-9|few
TGTGCCAGCAGCTTAGAGCAGAGTTGGTTCTTC
CASSLEQSWFF
>TRBJ1-2|.|TRBV5-6|many
TGTGCCAGCAGCCCCGGGCCCCGTAATAACTATGGCTACACCTTC
CASSPGPRNNYGYTF
>TRBJ1-5|.|TRBV6-5|.
TGTGCCAGCAGTCCGGTGGGGGCCGTTAATCAGCCCCAGCATTTT
CASSPVGAVNQPQHF
>TRBJ2-6|.|TRBV7-9|.
TGTGCCAGCAGCTTACCCCATGCGATTTCTGGGGCCAACGTCCTGACTTTC
CASSLPHAISGANVLTF
>TRBJ2-5|TRBD2|TRBV6-6|.
TGTGCCAGCAGTCCCCGAAGGGAGGGGGAGACCCAGTACTTC
CASSPRREGETQYF
>TRBJ2-2|TRBD1|TRBV28|few
TGTGCCAGCAGGGTACCGACAGGGGATACCGGGGAGCTGTTTTTT
CASRVPTGDTGELFF
>TRBJ2-5|TRBD2|TRBV29-1|.
TGCAGCGTTGAGTCGGCGGGAGAGGAGACCCAGTACTTC
CSVESAGEETQYF
>TRBJ2-3|.|TRBV7-9|.
TGTGCCAGCAGCTACGGTGGGGGCGACACAGATACGCAGTATTTT
CASSYGGGDTDTQYF
>TRBJ2-2|.|TRBV29-1|.
TGCAGCGTCACCGGGACGACGAACACCGGGGAGCTGTTTTTT
CSVTGTTNTGELFF
>TRBJ1-2|.|TRBV7-9|.
TGTGCCAGCAGCGAGCGGGACCCCTCGGGCGGCTACACCTTC
CASSERDPSGGYTF